A selection of T cell receptor beta chains follows, all from one sample in a study of shared clonotypes between healthy human individuals. Generated by immunoSEQ multiplex PCR, the TCRdb table keeps only in-frame clones and is missing some. The sample lists 450,000 to 500,000 clones; around 73% were seen once. The sample comprised PBMCs. Receptors were obtained from a woman in her 40s in good health. Some clones in this sample may be carry-over from other donors' samples. CDR3s include the opening cysteine and the closing phenylalanine or tryptophan. Each record gives: J gene, clone size, D gene, V gene, CDR3 protein, CDR3 DNA. The D gene is left open where the match is weak. Clone size is not always given. Where it is, it says once, few, many or a class for expanded clones.

J gene: TRBJ1-1
clone size: NA
D gene: NA
V gene: TRBV18
CDR3 protein: CASSPRPLGRGTEAFF
CDR3 DNA: TGTGCCAGCTCACCGAGACCCTTGGGACGAGGCACTGAAGCTTTCTTT

J gene: TRBJ2-7
clone size: NA
D gene: TRBD1
V gene: TRBV5-8
CDR3 protein: CASSLLQGAREQYF
CDR3 DNA: TGTGCCAGCAGCCTACTACAGGGGGCAAGGGAGCAGTACTTC

J gene: TRBJ1-1
clone size: NA
D gene: NA
V gene: TRBV30
CDR3 protein: CAWSGQNTEAFF
CDR3 DNA: TGTGCCTGGAGTGGGCAGAACACTGAAGCTTTCTTT

J gene: TRBJ2-2
clone size: NA
D gene: TRBD1
V gene: TRBV7-8
CDR3 protein: CASSLSGTGYGELFF
CDR3 DNA: TGTGCCAGCAGCTTGTCGGGGACAGGGTACGGGGAGCTGTTTTTT

J gene: TRBJ1-1
clone size: NA
D gene: TRBD1
V gene: TRBV4-3
CDR3 protein: CASSQDLVEGQGAFF
CDR3 DNA: TGCGCCAGCAGCCAAGATTTAGTGGAGGGACAGGGGGCTTTCTTT

J gene: TRBJ1-1
clone size: NA
D gene: NA
V gene: TRBV7-3
CDR3 protein: CASSKQGNTEAFF
CDR3 DNA: TGTGCCAGCAGCAAACAGGGGAACACTGAAGCTTTCTTT

J gene: TRBJ2-7
clone size: NA
D gene: NA
V gene: TRBV7-9
CDR3 protein: CASSLPQGYNEQYF
CDR3 DNA: TGTGCCAGCAGCTTACCACAGGGATACAACGAGCAGTACTTC

J gene: TRBJ2-7
clone size: NA
D gene: NA
V gene: TRBV7-8
CDR3 protein: CASSLVSAGREQYF
CDR3 DNA: TGTGCCAGCAGCTTAGTTTCGGCGGGTCGCGAGCAGTACTTC

J gene: TRBJ2-1
clone size: NA
D gene: TRBD2
V gene: TRBV5-1
CDR3 protein: CASSLALSGANEQFF
CDR3 DNA: TGCGCCAGCAGCTTGGCCCTTAGCGGGGCCAATGAGCAGTTCTTC

J gene: TRBJ1-6
clone size: NA
D gene: NA
V gene: TRBV30
CDR3 protein: CAWRTRWDNSPLHF
CDR3 DNA: TGTGCCTGGAGAACCCGCTGGGATAATTCACCCCTCCACTTT

J gene: TRBJ1-2
clone size: NA
D gene: NA
V gene: TRBV6-1
CDR3 protein: CASSEDSSNYGYTF
CDR3 DNA: TGTGCCAGCAGTGAAGACAGCTCTAACTATGGCTACACCTTC

J gene: TRBJ1-1
clone size: NA
D gene: NA
V gene: TRBV12-5
CDR3 protein: CASGRTDPNTEAFF
CDR3 DNA: TGTGCTAGTGGTCGGACTGACCCGAACACTGAAGCTTTCTTT

J gene: TRBJ2-7
clone size: NA
D gene: TRBD2
V gene: TRBV27
CDR3 protein: CASRPVAGGHEQYF
CDR3 DNA: TGTGCCAGCCGCCCAGTGGCGGGAGGCCACGAGCAGTACTTC

J gene: TRBJ1-1
clone size: many
D gene: NA
V gene: TRBV4-3
CDR3 protein: CASSHPIRETEAFF
CDR3 DNA: TGCGCCAGCAGCCATCCTATCAGGGAAACTGAAGCTTTCTTT

J gene: TRBJ2-7
clone size: NA
D gene: NA
V gene: TRBV5-6
CDR3 protein: CASSPNAYEQYF
CDR3 DNA: TGTGCCAGCAGCCCTAATGCATACGAGCAGTACTTC

J gene: TRBJ1-2
clone size: few
D gene: NA
V gene: TRBV4-2
CDR3 protein: CASSPKADTNYGYTF
CDR3 DNA: TGTGCCAGCAGCCCAAAGGCAGATACCAACTATGGCTACACCTTC

J gene: TRBJ2-7
clone size: NA
D gene: NA
V gene: TRBV7-2
CDR3 protein: CASSLARGGPYEQYF
CDR3 DNA: TGTGCCAGCAGCTTGGCGAGGGGGGGTCCCTACGAGCAGTACTTC

J gene: TRBJ1-4
clone size: few
D gene: TRBD1
V gene: TRBV5-5
CDR3 protein: CASSLGVLTGAPSEEKLFF
CDR3 DNA: TGTGCCAGCAGCTTGGGGGTCTTGACAGGGGCCCCTTCCGAGGAAAAACTGTTTTTT

J gene: TRBJ2-7
clone size: NA
D gene: NA
V gene: TRBV30
CDR3 protein: CAWSVGGTGYEQYF
CDR3 DNA: TGTGCCTGGAGTGTAGGTGGGACGGGCTACGAGCAGTACTTC

J gene: TRBJ1-1
clone size: NA
D gene: NA
V gene: TRBV27
CDR3 protein: CASSLLFAGQTEAFF
CDR3 DNA: TGTGCCAGCAGTTTACTGTTTGCGGGCCAAACTGAAGCTTTCTTT

J gene: TRBJ2-7
clone size: few
D gene: NA
V gene: TRBV18
CDR3 protein: CASSPLGPYEQYF
CDR3 DNA: TGTGCCAGCTCACCATTAGGACCTTACGAGCAGTACTTC

J gene: TRBJ2-7
clone size: NA
D gene: NA
V gene: TRBV5-1
CDR3 protein: CASSLGSGFSYEQYF
CDR3 DNA: TGCGCCAGCAGCTTGGGGTCCGGGTTTTCCTACGAGCAGTACTTC

J gene: TRBJ2-2
clone size: NA
D gene: NA
V gene: TRBV20-1
CDR3 protein: CSAGGFGELFF
CDR3 DNA: TGCAGTGCCGGAGGGTTCGGGGAGCTGTTTTTT

J gene: TRBJ1-4
clone size: NA
D gene: NA
V gene: TRBV5-1
CDR3 protein: CASRTGNPNEKLFF
CDR3 DNA: TGCGCCAGCAGAACGGGAAATCCTAATGAAAAACTGTTTTTT

J gene: TRBJ1-4
clone size: NA
D gene: NA
V gene: TRBV18
CDR3 protein: CASSPGRNEKLFF
CDR3 DNA: TGTGCCAGCTCACCTGGACGGAATGAAAAACTGTTTTTT

J gene: TRBJ2-1
clone size: NA
D gene: NA
V gene: TRBV10-2
CDR3 protein: CASSGSTVYNEQFF
CDR3 DNA: TGCGCCAGCAGTGGATCGACGGTTTACAATGAGCAGTTCTTC

J gene: TRBJ1-1
clone size: NA
D gene: NA
V gene: TRBV6-1
CDR3 protein: CASSYQNTEAFF
CDR3 DNA: TGTGCCAGCAGTTATCAGAACACTGAAGCTTTCTTT

J gene: TRBJ1-1
clone size: NA
D gene: TRBD1
V gene: TRBV28
CDR3 protein: CASRAQGFTEAFF
CDR3 DNA: TGTGCCAGCAGGGCACAGGGGTTCACTGAAGCTTTCTTT

J gene: TRBJ2-7
clone size: NA
D gene: NA
V gene: TRBV5-4
CDR3 protein: CASSQPGPRYEQYF
CDR3 DNA: TGTGCCAGCAGTCAACCGGGACCTCGCTACGAGCAGTACTTC

J gene: TRBJ2-1
clone size: NA
D gene: NA
V gene: TRBV7-6
CDR3 protein: CASSLDRVPSYNEQFF
CDR3 DNA: TGTGCCAGCAGCTTAGACAGGGTACCTTCCTACAATGAGCAGTTCTTC

J gene: TRBJ1-4
clone size: NA
D gene: TRBD1
V gene: TRBV7-8
CDR3 protein: CASSLEGRGPTNEKLFF
CDR3 DNA: TGTGCCAGCAGCTTGGAGGGTAGGGGGCCGACTAATGAAAAACTGTTTTTT

J gene: TRBJ2-5
clone size: NA
D gene: NA
V gene: TRBV30
CDR3 protein: CAWSVRGETQYF
CDR3 DNA: TGTGCCTGGAGTGTACGGGGGGAGACCCAGTACTTC

J gene: TRBJ1-1
clone size: NA
D gene: NA
V gene: TRBV10-2
CDR3 protein: CASKQTQENTEAFF
CDR3 DNA: TGCGCCAGCAAGCAAACACAGGAGAACACTGAAGCTTTCTTT

J gene: TRBJ1-2
clone size: NA
D gene: NA
V gene: TRBV6-5
CDR3 protein: CASSYQGGGDYGYTF
CDR3 DNA: TGTGCCAGCTCCTACCAGGGCGGGGGCGACTATGGCTACACCTTC

J gene: TRBJ2-1
clone size: few
D gene: TRBD1
V gene: TRBV7-3
CDR3 protein: CASSLSGGSFYNEQFF
CDR3 DNA: TGTGCCAGCAGCTTATCAGGGGGTAGCTTCTACAATGAGCAGTTCTTC

J gene: TRBJ1-2
clone size: NA
D gene: NA
V gene: TRBV5-6
CDR3 protein: CASSLGAPSGYTF
CDR3 DNA: TGTGCCAGCAGCTTAGGGGCCCCGAGCGGCTACACCTTC

J gene: TRBJ2-1
clone size: NA
D gene: NA
V gene: TRBV2
CDR3 protein: CASPIYSGEVYNEQFF
CDR3 DNA: TGTGCCAGCCCGATCTATAGCGGAGAGGTCTACAATGAGCAGTTCTTC

J gene: TRBJ1-5
clone size: NA
D gene: TRBD1
V gene: TRBV4-2
CDR3 protein: CASSQGPDRDQHF
CDR3 DNA: TGTGCCAGCAGCCAAGGTCCCGACAGGGACCAGCATTTT

J gene: TRBJ2-3
clone size: NA
D gene: TRBD2
V gene: TRBV5-1
CDR3 protein: CASSSSTSGVGGGTDTQYF
CDR3 DNA: TGCGCCAGCAGCTCCTCGACTAGCGGGGTTGGAGGTGGCACAGATACGCAGTATTTT

J gene: TRBJ1-1
clone size: NA
D gene: NA
V gene: TRBV19
CDR3 protein: CASSIGTINTEAFF
CDR3 DNA: TGTGCCAGTAGTATCGGGACAATCAACACTGAAGCTTTCTTT

J gene: TRBJ2-7
clone size: NA
D gene: NA
V gene: TRBV28
CDR3 protein: CASSYDLVAYEQYF
CDR3 DNA: TGTGCCAGCAGTTATGACTTGGTTGCCTACGAGCAGTACTTC

J gene: TRBJ2-1
clone size: NA
D gene: TRBD2
V gene: TRBV11-3
CDR3 protein: CASSLGGLAGDNEQFF
CDR3 DNA: TGTGCCAGCAGCTTAGGCGGACTAGCGGGGGACAATGAGCAGTTCTTC

J gene: TRBJ2-7
clone size: NA
D gene: TRBD1
V gene: TRBV27
CDR3 protein: CASSLGQSYEQYF
CDR3 DNA: TGTGCCAGCAGTTTGGGACAGTCCTACGAGCAGTACTTC

J gene: TRBJ1-3
clone size: few
D gene: NA
V gene: TRBV7-9
CDR3 protein: CASSLGEAHTIYF
CDR3 DNA: TGTGCCAGCAGCTTAGGAGAGGCACATACCATATATTTT

J gene: TRBJ1-2
clone size: NA
D gene: NA
V gene: TRBV9
CDR3 protein: CASSVQASNYGYTF
CDR3 DNA: TGTGCCAGCAGCGTCCAGGCCTCTAACTATGGCTACACCTTC